This TCR beta chain was identified in a study of T cells after yellow fever vaccination. The study, taken as a whole, reports: Reappearance after the booster was observed for most primary-vaccination clones (96% CD4, roughly 90% CD8).

TCRdb itself ran the 5' RACE reads through MiXCR, one entry per CDR3 protein. There are hundreds of thousands of distinct CDR3 sequences in the sample; around 10% occur only once, and less than 20% lies in the top ten. The CDR3 sequence is 15 residues long. Germline loops: CDR1 SGHDT, CDR2 YYEEEE. Losses at the gene ends were 4 bases for V and 1 base for J; bases not matched to a gene: 8. This clonotype has at least ten counts. Its antigen is unknown. This receptor was obtained from a man younger than 30 who received the YFV17D yellow fever vaccine. The chain recombines TRBV5-6 with TRBJ2-7; 7 bases agree with TRBD2. The sample consisted of PBMCs, taken on the day of the first yellow fever vaccination. CDR3 residues: CASSPPGTMSYEQYF. CDR3 coding DNA: TGTGCCAGCAGCCCCCCGGGGACTATGTCCTACGAGCAGTACTTC.